This T cell receptor beta chain was profiled in a study of OX40 agonist ivuxolimab in advanced cancers. A note on the overall study: Ivuxolimab was a fully human IgG2 agonistic monoclonal antibody targeting the costimulatory receptor OX40 (CD134). Patients were allowed to have had prior anti-PD-1, anti-PD-L1 or anti-CTLA-4 therapy, and approximately 40% of the dose-escalation patients had been treated with checkpoint inhibitors. Peripheral TCRbeta sequencing was intended to test whether TCR sequence diversity was altered and clonal T-cell expansion was caused by ivuxolimab. Of the roughly 52 patients in dose escalation, some 20 had hepatocellular carcinoma, some 15 had melanoma, 9 had renal cell carcinoma and 9 had head and neck cancer. The paper covers the monotherapy dose-escalation part of the phase I ivuxolimab trial, which included N of about 50 patients. Partial responses occurred in three dose-escalation patients, of whom one had hepatocellular carcinoma and two had cutaneous melanoma. A male proportion of roughly 85% and a mean age of approximately 58 years, ranging from 23 to 79, were recorded for the dose-escalation cohort. Intravenous ivuxolimab was administered to patients every 2 weeks at six dose levels: 0.01, 0.1, 0.3, 1.5, 3 and 10 mg/kg. The investigation overall reported the following: After ivuxolimab, more expanded clones were found on average in CD8+ T cells than in CD4+ T cells. Low levels of normalized T-cell clonal expansion were also shown by some nonresponding patients. At doses of 0.1 to 3.0 mg/kg, clonal expansion of both CD4+ and CD8+ blood T cells was observed from baseline to week 6. The antigen specificity of the peripheral T cells that underwent clonal expansion was not determined. Partial responders in the 0.1-3.0 mg/kg groups had among the lowest normalized peripheral clonal expansion, especially among CD8+ T cells.

To sequence the TCRbeta CDR3 region, genomic DNA was isolated from the sorted cells. TCRbeta CDR3 regions were sequenced using the immunoSEQ Assay. TCRdb took over this immuneACCESS table, retaining in-frame rearrangements with V and J assigned. Such tables are incomplete; in checked studies, under half of the missing clones stem from an unresolved V gene, and the remainder is unexplained. This sample is represented by tens of thousands of clones; approximately 90% of them were singletons. Of the sample, over 8.5% falls within the top ten clones. Patients with a history of autoimmune disease or receiving systemic immunosuppression were excluded from the trial. Peripheral blood for TCR sequencing was collected from all dose cohorts at baseline, on cycle 4 day 1, and on cycle 7 day 1. Samples were obtained from an open-label, multicenter, first-in-human phase I dose-escalation trial of ivuxolimab. Adults with locally advanced or metastatic melanoma, renal cell carcinoma, hepatocellular carcinoma or head and neck squamous cell carcinoma were enrolled in the trial. Before TCR sequencing, CD4+ T cells and CD8+ T cells from peripheral blood were sorted into separate populations.

Of note for this clone: Its target antigen remains unknown. Per-base qualities were not stored, and no clone one base away is much larger.

This TCR was sampled from an adult with an advanced solid tumor such as melanoma, head and neck, liver or kidney cancer. The sequences come from CD4+ or CD8+ T cells sorted from blood, collected in a trial of the OX40 agonist ivuxolimab.

At the DNA level, the sequence is TGCGCCAGCAGCCAAGATCTTGGGTCTGGGGCCAACGTCCTGACTTTC. The translation is CASSQDLGSGANVLTF. This receptor chain uses TRBV4-3 and TRBJ2-6; there is no confident call for the D gene. In the germline V gene, CDR1 corresponds to LGHNA and CDR2 to YSLEER. Trimming costs V 0 bases and J 1 base, and their ends lie 7 bases apart. From the cysteine through the phenylalanine, the CDR3 covers 16 amino acids. Only the CDR3 part of the read is kept: 48 bases, read in frame from the first base.